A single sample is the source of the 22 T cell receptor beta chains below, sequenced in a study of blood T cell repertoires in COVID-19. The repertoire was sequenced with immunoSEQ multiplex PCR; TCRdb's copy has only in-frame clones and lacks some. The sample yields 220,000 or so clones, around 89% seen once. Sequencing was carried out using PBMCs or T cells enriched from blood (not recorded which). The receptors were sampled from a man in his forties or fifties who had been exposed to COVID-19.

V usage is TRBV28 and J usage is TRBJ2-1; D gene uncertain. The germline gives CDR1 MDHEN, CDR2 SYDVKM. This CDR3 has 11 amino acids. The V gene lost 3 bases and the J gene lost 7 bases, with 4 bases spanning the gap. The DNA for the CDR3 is TGTGCCAGCAGTTTTATTAATGAGCAGTTCTTC. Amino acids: CASSFINEQFF.

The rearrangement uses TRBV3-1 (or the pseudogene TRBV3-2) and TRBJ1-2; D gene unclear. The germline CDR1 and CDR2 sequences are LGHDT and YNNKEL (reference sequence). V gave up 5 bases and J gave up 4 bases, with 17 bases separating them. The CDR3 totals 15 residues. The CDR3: CASSYRSGEGYGYTF. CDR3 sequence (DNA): TGTGCCAGCAGCTACCGAAGCGGGGAGGGCTATGGCTACACCTTC.

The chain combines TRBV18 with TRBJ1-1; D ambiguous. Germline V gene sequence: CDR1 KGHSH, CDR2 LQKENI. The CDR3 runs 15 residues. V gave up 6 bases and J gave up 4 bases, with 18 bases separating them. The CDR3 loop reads CASSPRSGGSTEAFF. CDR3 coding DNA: TGTGCCAGCTCCCCCCGGTCTGGCGGGAGCACTGAAGCTTTCTTT. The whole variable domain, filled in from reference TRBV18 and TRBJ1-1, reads NAGVMQNPRHLVRRRGQEARLRCSPMKGHSHVYWYRQLPEEGLKFMVYLQKENIIDESGMPKERFSAEFPKEGPSILRIQQVVRGDSAAYFCASSPRSGGSTEAFFGQGTRLTVV.

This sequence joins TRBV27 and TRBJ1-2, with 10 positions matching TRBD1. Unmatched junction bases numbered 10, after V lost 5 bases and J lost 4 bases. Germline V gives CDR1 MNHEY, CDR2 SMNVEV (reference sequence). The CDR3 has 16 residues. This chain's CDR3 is CASSQAGTGDLYGYTF. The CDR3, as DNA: TGTGCCAGCAGTCAAGCCGGGACAGGGGACCTCTATGGCTACACCTTC.

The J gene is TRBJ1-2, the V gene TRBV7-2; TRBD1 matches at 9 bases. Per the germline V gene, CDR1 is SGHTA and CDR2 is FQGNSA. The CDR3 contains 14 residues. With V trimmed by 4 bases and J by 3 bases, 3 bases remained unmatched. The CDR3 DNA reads TGTGCCAGCAGCTCCCGGACAGGGGACTATGGCTACACCTTC. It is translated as CASSSRTGDYGYTF.

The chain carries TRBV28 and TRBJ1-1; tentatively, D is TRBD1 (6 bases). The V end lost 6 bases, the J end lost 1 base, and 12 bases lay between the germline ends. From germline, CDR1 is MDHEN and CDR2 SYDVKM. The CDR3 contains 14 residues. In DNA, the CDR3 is TGTGCCAGCAGGCCGACGACAGGGAACACTGAAGCTTTCTTT. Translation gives CASRPTTGNTEAFF.

The CDR3 sequence: CASSLAETGIREAFF. The CDR3, as DNA: TGTGCCAGCAGTTTGGCCGAGACAGGGATCCGTGAAGCTTTCTTT. The J gene is TRBJ1-1, the V gene TRBV28; 7 bases match TRBD1. The CDR3 totals 15 residues. The V gene end was trimmed by 3 bases and the J gene end by 7 bases; junction bases not matched to a gene: 11. CDR1 is MDHEN and CDR2 is SYDVKM in the germline V gene.

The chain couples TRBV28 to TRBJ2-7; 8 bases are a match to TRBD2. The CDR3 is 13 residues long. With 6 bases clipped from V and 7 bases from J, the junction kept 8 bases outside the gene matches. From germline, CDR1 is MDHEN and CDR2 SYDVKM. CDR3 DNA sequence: TGTGCCAGCAGCCGTGGACTAGCTGAAGAGCAGTACGTC. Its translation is CASSRGLAEEQYV.

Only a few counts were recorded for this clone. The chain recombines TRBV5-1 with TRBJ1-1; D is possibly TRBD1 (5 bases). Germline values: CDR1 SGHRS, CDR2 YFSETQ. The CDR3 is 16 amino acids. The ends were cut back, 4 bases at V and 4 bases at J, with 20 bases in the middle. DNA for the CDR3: TGCGCCAGCAGCCCGACCTCCAGCAGGGTCCGCACTGAAGCTTTCTTT. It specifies CASSPTSSRVRTEAFF. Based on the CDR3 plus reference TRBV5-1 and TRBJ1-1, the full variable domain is KAGVTQTPRYLIKTRGQQVTLSCSPISGHRSVSWYQQTPGQGLQFLFEYFSETQRNKGNFPGRFSGRQFSNSRSEMNVSTLELGDSALYLCASSPTSSRVRTEAFFGQGTRLTVV.

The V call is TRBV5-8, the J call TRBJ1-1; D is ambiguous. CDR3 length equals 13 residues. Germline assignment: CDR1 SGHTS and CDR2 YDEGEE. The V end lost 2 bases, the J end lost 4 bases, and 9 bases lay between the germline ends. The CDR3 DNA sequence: TGTGCCAGCAGCTTACTCATGAGCACTGAAGCTTTCTTT. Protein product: CASSLLMSTEAFF.

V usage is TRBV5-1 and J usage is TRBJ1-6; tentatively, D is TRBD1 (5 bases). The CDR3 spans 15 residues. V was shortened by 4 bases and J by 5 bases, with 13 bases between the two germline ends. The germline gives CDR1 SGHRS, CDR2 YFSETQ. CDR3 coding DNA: TGCGCCAGCAGCCCAGCGCCAGGGCATAATTCACCCCTCCACTTT. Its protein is CASSPAPGHNSPLHF.

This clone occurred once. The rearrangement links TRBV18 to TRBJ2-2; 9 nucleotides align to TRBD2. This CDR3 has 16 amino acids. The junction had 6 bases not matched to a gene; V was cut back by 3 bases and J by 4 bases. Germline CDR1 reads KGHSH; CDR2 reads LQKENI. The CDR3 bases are TGTGCCAGCTCACCTCTACTAGCGGGTGTCACCGGGGAGCTGTTTTTT. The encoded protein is CASSPLLAGVTGELFF.

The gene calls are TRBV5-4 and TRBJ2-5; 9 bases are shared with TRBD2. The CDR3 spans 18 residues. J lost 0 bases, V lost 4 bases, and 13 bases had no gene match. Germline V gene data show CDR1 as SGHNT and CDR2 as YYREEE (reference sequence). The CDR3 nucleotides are TGTGCCAGCAGCAGGTCGATAGCGGGAGTGGGAGACCAAGAGACCCAGTACTTC. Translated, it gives CASSRSIAGVGDQETQYF.

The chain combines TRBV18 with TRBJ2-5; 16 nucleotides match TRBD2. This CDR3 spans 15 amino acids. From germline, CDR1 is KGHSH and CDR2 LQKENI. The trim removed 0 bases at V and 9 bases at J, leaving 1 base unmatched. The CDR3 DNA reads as TGTGCCAGCTCACCACCCGGGACTAGCGGGGGGGCCCAGTACTTC. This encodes CASSPPGTSGGAQYF.

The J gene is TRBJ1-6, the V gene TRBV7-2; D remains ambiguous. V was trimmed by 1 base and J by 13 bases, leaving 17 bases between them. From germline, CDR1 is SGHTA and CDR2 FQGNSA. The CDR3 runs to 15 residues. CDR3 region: CASSLESTNGSPLHF. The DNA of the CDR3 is TGTGCCAGCAGCTTAGAGTCGACAAACGGAAGTCCCCTCCACTTT. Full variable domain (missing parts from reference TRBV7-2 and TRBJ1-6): GAGVSQSPSNKVTEKGKDVELRCDPISGHTALYWYRQSLGQGLEFLIYFQGNSAPDKSGLPSDRFSAERTGGSVSTLTIQRTQQEDSAVYLCASSLESTNGSPLHFGNGTRLTVT.

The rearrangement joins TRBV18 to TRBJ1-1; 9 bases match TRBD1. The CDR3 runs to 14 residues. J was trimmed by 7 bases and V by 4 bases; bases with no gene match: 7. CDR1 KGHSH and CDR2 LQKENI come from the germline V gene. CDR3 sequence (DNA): TGTGCCAGCTCACAAGGGACAGGGAGATATGAAGCTTTCTTT. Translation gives CASSQGTGRYEAFF.

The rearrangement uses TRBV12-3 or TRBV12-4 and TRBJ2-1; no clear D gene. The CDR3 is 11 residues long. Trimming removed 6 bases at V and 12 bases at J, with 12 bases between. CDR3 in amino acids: CASSYLDVQFF. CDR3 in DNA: TGTGCCAGCAGCTATCTTGATGTGCAGTTCTTC.

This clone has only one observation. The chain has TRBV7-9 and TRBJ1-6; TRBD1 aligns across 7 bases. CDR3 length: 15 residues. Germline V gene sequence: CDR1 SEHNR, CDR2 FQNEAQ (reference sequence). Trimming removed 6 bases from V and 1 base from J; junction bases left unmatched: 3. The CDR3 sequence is CASSNRGSYNSPLHF. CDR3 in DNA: TGTGCCAGCAGTAACAGGGGATCCTATAATTCACCCCTCCACTTT.

CDR3 loop: CASSLRYSSTDTQYF. The CDR3 DNA reads TGCGCCAGCAGCTTGCGGTACAGTAGCACAGATACGCAGTATTTT. This chain connects TRBV5-1 to TRBJ2-3; no firm D call. CDR1 is SGHRS, CDR2 YFSETQ, per germline. The V and J ends lost 1 base and 0 bases respectively, with 9 bases between them. The CDR3 covers 15 residues.

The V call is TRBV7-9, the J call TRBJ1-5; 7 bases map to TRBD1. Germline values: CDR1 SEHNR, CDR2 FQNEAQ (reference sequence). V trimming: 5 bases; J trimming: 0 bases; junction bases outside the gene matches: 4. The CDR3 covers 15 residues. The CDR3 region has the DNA TGTGCCAGCAGCGGGGGACAGCATAGCAATCAGCCCCAGCATTTT. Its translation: CASSGGQHSNQPQHF. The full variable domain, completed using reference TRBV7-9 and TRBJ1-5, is DTGVSQNPRHKITKRGQNVTFRCDPISEHNRLYWYRQTLGQGPEFLTYFQNEAQLEKSRLLSDRFSAERPKGSFSTLEIQRTEQGDSAMYLCASSGGQHSNQPQHFGDGTRLSIL.

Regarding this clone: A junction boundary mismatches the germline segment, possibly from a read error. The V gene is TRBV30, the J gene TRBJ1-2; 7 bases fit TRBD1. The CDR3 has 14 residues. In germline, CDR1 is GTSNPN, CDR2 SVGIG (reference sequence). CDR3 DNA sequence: TGTGCCTGGAGTGTAGGGACAGATTTTTATGACTACACCTTC. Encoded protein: CAWSVGTDFYDYTF.

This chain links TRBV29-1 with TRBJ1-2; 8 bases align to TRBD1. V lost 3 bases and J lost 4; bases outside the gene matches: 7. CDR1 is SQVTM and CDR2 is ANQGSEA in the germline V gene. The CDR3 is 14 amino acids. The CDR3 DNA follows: TGCAGCGTTGAGTCCGGACAGGGACTCTATGGCTACACCTTC. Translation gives CSVESGQGLYGYTF.